These 8 T cell receptor beta chains were sequenced from one sample in a study of blood T cell repertoires in COVID-19. TCRdb's copy holds only in-frame clones and misses some; the assay was immunoSEQ multiplex PCR. The sample shows around 300,000 clones, around 91% of them seen only once. Source material: PBMCs or T cells enriched from blood (not recorded which). The receptors were sampled from a woman between 18 and 29 years old with acute COVID-19.

The chain combines TRBV7-9 with TRBJ1-6; D is undetermined. The CDR3 covers 15 residues. Trimming shortened V by 5 bases and J by 14 bases, and 22 bases separated the two germline ends. Germline CDR1 SEHNR, CDR2 FQNEAQ (reference sequence). CDR3 protein: CASSPSGFGGLTLHF. The CDR3 bases are TGTGCCAGCAGCCCGTCGGGTTTTGGAGGTTTAACCCTCCACTTT.

The CDR3 nucleotides are TGTGCCAGCAGCTTAGCGGTTACAGTAACTGAAGCTTTCTTT. It is translated as CASSLAVTVTEAFF. The chain joins TRBV7-9 to TRBJ1-1; no reliable D call. The CDR3 covers 14 residues. Trimming removed 0 bases from V and 5 bases from J, with 10 bases in between. The V gene's germline CDR1 is SEHNR and CDR2 FQNEAQ (reference sequence).

This clone was recorded many times. The chain is built from TRBV3-1 (or the pseudogene TRBV3-2) and TRBJ1-2, with 7 bases aligning to TRBD1. The J segment lost 2 bases and the V segment lost 3 bases, leaving 9 bases of the junction unmatched. Per germline, CDR1 LGHDT and CDR2 YNNKEL (reference sequence). The CDR3 is 16 residues long. The CDR3 loop is CASSHRRQGVNYGYTF. The CDR3 region has the DNA TGTGCCAGCAGCCATCGAAGACAGGGAGTGAACTATGGCTACACCTTC.

The chain is built from TRBV27 and TRBJ1-4, with D possibly matching TRBD1 (6 bases). Germline V gene lookup returns CDR1 MNHEY and CDR2 SMNVEV (reference sequence). The CDR3 covers 14 residues. Trimming pared 5 bases from V and 8 bases from J, leaving 15 bases between. CDR3 in DNA: TGTGCCAGCAGTCTCCGGGGGGCAGGAGAAAAACTGTTTTTT. Translation: CASSLRGAGEKLFF.

The genes are TRBV10-3 and TRBJ2-2; 11 nucleotides align to TRBD2. From germline, CDR1 is ENHRY and CDR2 SYGVKD. V was pared by 2 bases and J by 2 bases, with 7 bases of the junction left unmatched. CDR3 length: 18 amino acids. The CDR3: CAISEPGLAGNNTGELFF. The CDR3 nucleotides read TGTGCCATCAGTGAGCCCGGACTAGCGGGCAACAACACCGGGGAGCTGTTTTTT.

The chain carries TRBV10-3 and TRBJ2-7, with 11 bases fitting TRBD2. In germline, CDR1 is ENHRY, CDR2 SYGVKD. This CDR3 contains 13 residues. J lost 2 bases, V lost 6 bases, and 0 bases had no gene match. The CDR3 sequence: CAIRGLAAYEQYF. The CDR3 DNA sequence: TGTGCCATCAGGGGACTAGCGGCCTACGAGCAGTACTTC.

The chain combines TRBV24-1 with TRBJ2-1; D remains ambiguous. V lost 0 bases, J lost 9 bases, and 2 bases lay in between. This CDR3 contains 11 residues. The germline V gene has CDR1 KGHDR and CDR2 SFDVKD. DNA of the CDR3: TGTGCCACCAGTGATTTGCTTGAGCAGTTCTTC. It translates to CATSDLLEQFF.

The V and J genes are TRBV7-2 and TRBJ2-1; 8 bases are a match to TRBD2. CDR3 length: 16 amino acids. Germline lookup yields CDR1 SGHTA and CDR2 FQGNSA. V shed 4 bases and J 0 bases; nucleotides not matched to a gene: 5. The chain's CDR3 is CASSSPGLGSYNEQFF. The CDR3 DNA reads as TGTGCCAGCAGCTCACCGGGACTAGGCTCCTACAATGAGCAGTTCTTC.